Each of the 23 T cell receptor beta chains below was sequenced from the same sample in a study of early T cells in non-severe SARS-CoV-2 infection (dated by TCRdb to the early 2020s). Library method: 5' RACE. Instrument used: NextSeq 500. TCRdb passed the public sequencing reads through fastp at Q25 and MiXCR, retaining productive beta sequences. Each CDR3 protein appears once, grouped with its most common genes and DNA. This sample has roughly 86,000 distinct CDR3 sequences in its table, and approximately 6% of those were observed once. The ten top clones hold about 8% of the sample. Material for sequencing was whole blood. These receptors were collected from an adult who was a healthcare worker with PCR-confirmed SARS-CoV-2 infection or an uninfected control (not recorded which).

This clonotype was seen more than once but under ten times. The CDR3 DNA is TGTGCCAGCAGCCAGGTGGGGGGACCCCGCTACAATGAGCAGTTCTTC. It is translated as CASSQVGGPRYNEQFF. The chain recombines TRBV11-2 with TRBJ2-1; TRBD2 is a possible D gene (6 bases). The CDR3 runs to 16 residues. Trimming took off 5 bases at V and 3 bases at J, with 17 bases between the two ends. Germline CDR1 is SGHAT and CDR2 is FQNNGV.

At least ten counts were recorded for this clonotype. The chain links TRBV7-8 to TRBJ2-3; 12 nucleotides line up with TRBD2. Germline loops: CDR1 SGHVS, CDR2 FQNEAQ. J was trimmed by 4 bases and V by 3 bases; bases with no gene match: 5. This CDR3 is built from 16 residues. The CDR3 DNA reads TGTGCCAGCAGCTTGTCCGGACTAGCGGGGTCAGATACGCAGTATTTT. This sequence encodes CASSLSGLAGSDTQYF.

V gene TRBV3-1 combines with J gene TRBJ1-1, with TRBD1 matching 7 bases. Germline CDR1 reads LGHDT; CDR2 reads YNNKEL (reference sequence). J was trimmed by 1 base and V by 0 bases; bases with no gene match: 8. CDR3 length: 17 amino acids. This CDR3 is CASSQDRTGLRNTEAFF. DNA of the CDR3: TGTGCCAGCAGCCAAGATCGGACAGGATTAAGGAACACTGAAGCTTTCTTT.

The chain recombines TRBV5-1 with TRBJ2-1; 8 nucleotides agree with TRBD2. The CDR3 extends over 16 amino acids. Trimming took 0 bases from V and 4 from J; bases not matched to a gene: 6. CDR1 SGHRS and CDR2 YFSETQ come from the germline V gene. The CDR3 protein is CASSLALTSGYNEQFF. The CDR3, as DNA: TGCGCCAGCAGCTTGGCCCTAACTAGCGGATACAATGAGCAGTTCTTC.

This clonotype was observed at least ten times. CDR3 in amino acids: CASSLDRGEAFF. The CDR3, as DNA: TGTGCCAGCAGCTTAGACAGGGGTGAAGCTTTCTTT. This rearrangement joins TRBV7-8 to TRBJ1-1, with 7 nucleotides matching TRBD1. Trimming removed 1 base from V and 7 bases from J; junction bases left unmatched: 0. This CDR3 comprises 12 residues. Germline V gives CDR1 SGHVS, CDR2 FQNEAQ.

In this sample, this clonotype turned up a few times. This chain connects TRBV20-1 to TRBJ2-1; 7 bases map to TRBD2. Germline V gene data show CDR1 as DFQATT and CDR2 as SNEGSKA (reference sequence). Trimming removed 5 bases from V and 8 bases from J; junction bases left unmatched: 12. There are 14 residues in the CDR3. CDR3: CSALGAPGRDEQFF. As DNA, the CDR3 is TGCAGTGCTCTCGGGGCCCCAGGGAGGGATGAGCAGTTCTTC.

This clonotype has a count of ten or more. The J gene is TRBJ2-3, the V gene TRBV28, with D perhaps TRBD1 (6 bases). The CDR3 runs 16 residues. V shed 1 base and J shed 4 bases, with 15 bases lying between them. Germline V CDR1 and CDR2: MDHEN, SYDVKM. The DNA for the CDR3 is TGTGCCAGCAGTTTATTTCTGGGGGCGAAGGCAGATACGCAGTATTTT. It is translated as CASSLFLGAKADTQYF.

The CDR3 spells CASSLPLTGGLGNIQYF. The CDR3 DNA follows: TGCGCCAGCAGCTTACCTTTAACAGGGGGCCTAGGGAACATTCAGTACTTC. The gene calls are TRBV5-1 and TRBJ2-4, with TRBD1 identical over 9 bases. Germline CDR1 is SGHRS and CDR2 is YFSETQ. V lost 2 bases to trimming and J lost 7 bases; unmatched junction nucleotides: 13. The CDR3 loop spans 17 amino acids.

Many counts were recorded for this clonotype. The chain combines TRBV6-1 with TRBJ1-5; maybe TRBD1 (6 bases). The CDR3 totals 19 residues. CDR1 MNHNS and CDR2 SASEGT come from the germline V gene. V was cut by 3 bases and J by 7 bases, with 28 bases left in between. CDR3 nucleotide sequence: TGTGCCAGCAGTGACGAAAAGAAAAGAAATGCAGGGGCCAGCCAGCCCCAGCATTTT. It yields the protein CASSDEKKRNAGASQPQHF.

There are many counts of this clonotype. The chain joins TRBV5-1 to TRBJ1-6; the D is unclear. Trimming stripped 1 base from V and 8 bases from J, with 13 bases between. This CDR3 is built from 15 residues. Germline CDR1 SGHRS, CDR2 YFSETQ. The CDR3, as DNA: TGCGCCAGCAGCTTGCGGCCCGGGTCGGATTCACCCCTCCACTTT. Translating gives CASSLRPGSDSPLHF. Filled out from reference TRBV5-1 and TRBJ1-6, the complete variable domain reads KAGVTQTPRYLIKTRGQQVTLSCSPISGHRSVSWYQQTPGQGLQFLFEYFSETQRNKGNFPGRFSGRQFSNSRSEMNVSTLELGDSALYLCASSLRPGSDSPLHFGNGTRLTVT.

This clonotype has a count of ten or more. V is TRBV5-1 and J is TRBJ2-7; 8 bases align to TRBD2. V lost 0 bases, J lost 4 bases, and 9 bases stayed unmatched. This CDR3 region has 16 residues. Germline CDR1 is SGHRS and CDR2 is YFSETQ. CDR3 DNA: TGCGCCAGCAGCTTGGCAGTGAGCGGGAGCAATTACGAGCAGTACTTC. This sequence encodes CASSLAVSGSNYEQYF.

This clonotype was seen at least ten times. The gene calls are TRBV11-2 and TRBJ2-2; 11 positions match TRBD2. The CDR3 spans 17 residues. Trimming cost V 3 bases and J 8 bases; bases outside gene matches: 11. In germline, CDR1 is SGHAT, CDR2 FQNNGV. The CDR3 DNA reads as TGTGCCAGCAGCTTGAAACCTAGCGGGGGGTCCGCGGGGGAGCTGTTTTTT. Amino acids: CASSLKPSGGSAGELFF.

This clonotype has a count of ten or more. The rearrangement joins TRBV11-2 to TRBJ2-7; D gene uncertain. Trimming pared 3 bases from V and 1 base from J, leaving 10 bases between. Germline values: CDR1 SGHAT, CDR2 FQNNGV. This CDR3 region has 14 residues. In DNA, the CDR3 is TGTGCCAGCAGCTTTCCCGTCGGGTCCTACGAGCAGTACTTC. It codes for CASSFPVGSYEQYF.

The chain couples TRBV14 to TRBJ2-1, with 10 bases identical to TRBD2. This CDR3 contains 14 residues. Germline CDR1 is SGHDN and CDR2 is FVKESK. The V segment lost 2 bases and the J segment 7 bases; nucleotides outside the gene matches: 2. The CDR3 sequence is CASSQSSGGNEQFF. The CDR3, as DNA: TGTGCCAGCAGCCAATCTAGCGGGGGTAATGAGCAGTTCTTC.

This clonotype was seen more than once but under ten times. The chain combines TRBV7-7 with TRBJ2-7; D gene unclear. V lost 5 bases to trimming and J lost 3 bases, with 11 bases between them. This CDR3 region has 13 residues. Germline CDR1 reads SSHAT; CDR2 reads FNYEAQ (reference sequence). CDR3 in amino acids: CASSPLPNYEQYF. The CDR3 DNA follows: TGTGCCAGCAGCCCCCTCCCCAACTACGAGCAGTACTTC.

In its sample, this clonotype was seen a few times. The chain combines TRBV11-2 with TRBJ2-3; TRBD2 might be the D (6 bases). Germline loops: CDR1 SGHAT, CDR2 FQNNGV. Trimming pared 3 bases from V and 3 bases from J, leaving 13 bases between. CDR3 size: 15 residues. CDR3 amino acids: CASSLWRAATDTQYF. The CDR3 DNA follows: TGTGCCAGCAGCTTGTGGAGGGCGGCTACAGATACGCAGTATTTT.

The V gene is TRBV5-1, the J gene TRBJ1-1, with a possible D match to TRBD1 (6 bases). The CDR3 loop spans 15 amino acids. Trimming left V 6 bases short and J 2 bases short, with 17 bases between. Germline CDR1 is SGHRS and CDR2 is YFSETQ. CDR3 sequence: CASKHPDRLNTEAFF. CDR3 nucleotide sequence: TGCGCCAGCAAACACCCGGACAGACTTAACACTGAAGCTTTCTTT.

The chain joins TRBV7-9 to TRBJ2-3; D is undetermined. Germline V gene sequence: CDR1 SEHNR, CDR2 FQNEAQ (reference sequence). CDR3 size: 13 residues. The V gene lost 5 bases and the J gene lost 0 bases, with 6 bases spanning the gap. The CDR3 here is CASSHGSTDTQYF. CDR3 DNA: TGTGCCAGCAGCCACGGGAGCACAGATACGCAGTATTTT.

The CDR3 region is CASSQGSGRALDTQYF. As DNA, the CDR3 is TGCGCCAGCAGCCAAGGTTCGGGTAGGGCCCTAGATACGCAGTATTTT. This rearrangement joins TRBV4-3 to TRBJ2-3; no reliable D call. CDR1 is LGHNA and CDR2 is YSLEER in the germline V gene. CDR3 length: 16 residues. The V end lost 1 base, the J end lost 5 bases, and 16 bases lay between the germline ends.

This clonotype was found a few times. The rearrangement joins TRBV9 to TRBJ2-5; D is unclear. Trimming took 0 bases from V and 2 from J, leaving 11 bases between them. Germline lookup yields CDR1 SGDLS and CDR2 YYNGEE. The CDR3 runs 15 residues. The CDR3 DNA sequence: TGTGCCAGCAGCGTAGACTATCGGTGGCAAGAGACCCAGTACTTC. It yields the protein CASSVDYRWQETQYF.

This clonotype was seen many times. The chain combines TRBV19 with TRBJ2-6, with D possibly called TRBD1 or TRBD2 (5 bases each). The CDR3 length is 16 residues. V lost 0 bases, J lost 0 bases, and 6 bases lay in between. Looked up from germline, CDR1 is LNHDA and CDR2 is SQIVND (reference sequence). The CDR3, as DNA: TGTGCCAGTAGTATAGATGGGGGCTCTGGGGCCAACGTCCTGACTTTC. Amino acids: CASSIDGGSGANVLTF. The full variable domain, rest sourced from reference TRBV19 and TRBJ2-6, is DGGITQSPKYLFRKEGQNVTLSCEQNLNHDAMYWYRQDPGQGLRLIYYSQIVNDFQKGDIAEGYSVSREKKESFPLTVTSAQKNPTAFYLCASSIDGGSGANVLTFGAGSRLTVL.

This clonotype was counted at least ten times. This chain uses TRBV7-2 with TRBJ2-1; TRBD1 aligns across 8 bases. Looked up from germline, CDR1 is SGHTA and CDR2 is FQGNSA. V lost 5 bases and J lost 10; bases outside the gene matches: 10. The CDR3 is made up of 14 amino acids. The CDR3 spells CASSPIQGASEQFF. CDR3 bases: TGTGCCAGCAGCCCTATCCAGGGGGCTTCAGAGCAGTTCTTC.

This clonotype is labeled as medium-sized. This sequence joins TRBV12-3 or TRBV12-4 and TRBJ2-6, with D perhaps given as TRBD1 or TRBD2 (5 bases each). The CDR3 consists of 16 residues. The V end lost 5 bases, the J end lost 1 base, and 12 bases lay between the germline ends. CDR3: CASSPGPQSGANVLTF. The CDR3 DNA reads as TGTGCCAGCAGTCCGGGACCCCAATCTGGGGCCAACGTCCTGACTTTC.